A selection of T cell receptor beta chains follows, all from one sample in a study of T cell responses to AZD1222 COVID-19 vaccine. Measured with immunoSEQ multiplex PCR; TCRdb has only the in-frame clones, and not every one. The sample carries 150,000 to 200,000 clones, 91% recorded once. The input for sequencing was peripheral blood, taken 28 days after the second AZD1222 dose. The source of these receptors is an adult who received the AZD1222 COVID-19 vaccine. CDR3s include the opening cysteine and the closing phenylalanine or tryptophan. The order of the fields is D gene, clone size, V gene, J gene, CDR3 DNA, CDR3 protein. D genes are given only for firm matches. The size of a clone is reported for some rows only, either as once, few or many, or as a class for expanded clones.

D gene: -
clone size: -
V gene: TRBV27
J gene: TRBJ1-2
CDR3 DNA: TGTGCCAGCAGTTTAACCGGTAGGGGCTACACCTTC
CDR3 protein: CASSLTGRGYTF

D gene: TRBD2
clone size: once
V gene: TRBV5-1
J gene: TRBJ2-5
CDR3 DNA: TGCGCCAGCGGGGGACTAGCGGGCCAAGAGACCCAGTACTTC
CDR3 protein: CASGGLAGQETQYF

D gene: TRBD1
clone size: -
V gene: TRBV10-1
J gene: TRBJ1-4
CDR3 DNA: TGCGCCAGCAGTGGTTCCGGGACAGGGGATGAAAAACTGTTTTTT
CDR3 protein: CASSGSGTGDEKLFF

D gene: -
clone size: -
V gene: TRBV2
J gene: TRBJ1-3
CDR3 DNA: TGTGCCAGCAGTGTTCGAGGGTCTGGAAACACCATATATTTT
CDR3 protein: CASSVRGSGNTIYF

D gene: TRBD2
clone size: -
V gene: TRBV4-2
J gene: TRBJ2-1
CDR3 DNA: TGTGCCAGCAGCCAAGATCGGACTAGTTCCTTCGTCCCTACCTACAATGAGCAGTTCTTC
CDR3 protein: CASSQDRTSSFVPTYNEQFF

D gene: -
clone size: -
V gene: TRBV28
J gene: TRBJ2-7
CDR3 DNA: TGTGCCAGCAGAAGAACAGGGCAGGGGCGCTACGAGCAGTACTTC
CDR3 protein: CASRRTGQGRYEQYF

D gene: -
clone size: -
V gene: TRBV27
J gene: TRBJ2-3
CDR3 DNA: TGTGCCAGCAGTCCCCGGGACTCCTTTTATCACGATACGCAGTATTTT
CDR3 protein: CASSPRDSFYHDTQYF

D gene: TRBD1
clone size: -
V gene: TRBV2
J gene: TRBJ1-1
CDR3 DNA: TGTGCCAGCAGTGCACAGGGGGCACTCACTGAAGCTTTCTTT
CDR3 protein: CASSAQGALTEAFF

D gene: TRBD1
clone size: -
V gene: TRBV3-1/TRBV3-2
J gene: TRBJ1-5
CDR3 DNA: TGTGCCAGCAGCCAAGAATGGGGGGCCAGGGGGCCAGCAAATCAGCCCCAGCATTTT
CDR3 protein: CASSQEWGARGPANQPQHF

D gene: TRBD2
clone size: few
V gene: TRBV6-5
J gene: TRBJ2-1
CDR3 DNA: TGTGCCAGCAGTTACTCGAAACTAGCGGGGAATGAGCAGTTCTTC
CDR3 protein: CASSYSKLAGNEQFF

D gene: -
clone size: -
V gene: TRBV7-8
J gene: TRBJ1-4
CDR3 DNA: TGTGCCAGCAGCCCAGCTACCCGGACGGGAAAACTGTTTTTT
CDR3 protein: CASSPATRTGKLFF

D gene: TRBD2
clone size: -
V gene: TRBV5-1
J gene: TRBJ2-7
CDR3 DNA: TGCGCCAGCAGCACCGGGACTAGCGGGAGAACCTACGAGCAGTACTTC
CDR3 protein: CASSTGTSGRTYEQYF

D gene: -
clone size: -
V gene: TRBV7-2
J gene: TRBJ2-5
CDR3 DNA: TGTGCCAGCAGCTTTATGAGGGTGGAGACCCAGTACTTC
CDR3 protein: CASSFMRVETQYF

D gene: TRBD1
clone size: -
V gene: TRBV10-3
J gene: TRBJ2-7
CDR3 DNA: TGTGCCATCAGCGAGCCCGGGACAGGGGGCGGGTACGAGCAGTACTTC
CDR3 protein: CAISEPGTGGGYEQYF

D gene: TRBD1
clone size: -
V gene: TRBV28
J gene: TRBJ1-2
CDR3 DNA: TGTGCCAGCAGTTCCGGGACAGGGATCAATGGCTACACCTTC
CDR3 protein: CASSSGTGINGYTF

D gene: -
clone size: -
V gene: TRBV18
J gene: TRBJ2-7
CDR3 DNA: TGTGCCAGCTCAACTACGCGAGAGCAGTACTTC
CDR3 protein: CASSTTREQYF

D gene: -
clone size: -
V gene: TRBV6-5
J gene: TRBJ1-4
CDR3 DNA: TGTGCCAGCAGTTACGGGGGCAGGGGAAGGGAAAAACTGTTTTTT
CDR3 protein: CASSYGGRGREKLFF

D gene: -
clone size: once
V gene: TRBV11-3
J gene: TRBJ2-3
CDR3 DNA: TGTGCCAGCAGCTTATCCCCCCGAGGTCTCACAGATACGCAGTATTTT
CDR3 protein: CASSLSPRGLTDTQYF

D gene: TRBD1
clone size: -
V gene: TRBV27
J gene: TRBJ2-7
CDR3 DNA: TGTGCCAGCAGTTTATCGGGGGTACGAGGGACAGGGTACTTCTACGAGCAGTACTTC
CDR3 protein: CASSLSGVRGTGYFYEQYF

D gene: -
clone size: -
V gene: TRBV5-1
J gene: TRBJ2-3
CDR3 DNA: TGCGCCAGCAGCTTGGGCGCTAGAAGCACAGATACGCAGTATTTT
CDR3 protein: CASSLGARSTDTQYF

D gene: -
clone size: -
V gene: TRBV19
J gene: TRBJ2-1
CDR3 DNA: TGTGCCAGTACCCCCCGCGGCCGGGAAAATCGCAATGAGCAGTTCTTC
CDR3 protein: CASTPRGRENRNEQFF

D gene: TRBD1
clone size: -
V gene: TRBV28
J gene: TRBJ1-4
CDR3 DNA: TGTGCCAGCAGTTTCCCAACCACAGGGGCGACTAATGAAAAACTGTTTTTT
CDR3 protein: CASSFPTTGATNEKLFF

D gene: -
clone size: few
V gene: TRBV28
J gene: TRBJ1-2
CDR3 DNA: TGTGCCAGCAGCCGGAGGGACTTTTATGGCTACACCTTC
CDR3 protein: CASSRRDFYGYTF

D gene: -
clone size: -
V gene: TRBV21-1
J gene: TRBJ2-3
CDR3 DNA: TGTGCCAGCAGCAAAGCGGTAAGGGTTTCGCAGTATTTT
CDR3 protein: CASSKAVRVSQYF

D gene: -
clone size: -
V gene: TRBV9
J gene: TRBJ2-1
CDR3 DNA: TGTGCCAGCAGCCTCGGGGGCGGACCCTACAATGAGCAGTTCTTC
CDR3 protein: CASSLGGGPYNEQFF

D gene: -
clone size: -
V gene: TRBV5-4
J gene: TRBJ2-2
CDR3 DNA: TGTGCCAGCAGCTTGTATAGAGGACAAACCACCGGGGAGCTGTTTTTT
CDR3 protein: CASSLYRGQTTGELFF

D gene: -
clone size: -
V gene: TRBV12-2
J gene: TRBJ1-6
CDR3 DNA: TGTGCAAGTCGCCCCAACGACAGGGAAGGGAATTCACCCCTCCACTTT
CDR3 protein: CASRPNDREGNSPLHF

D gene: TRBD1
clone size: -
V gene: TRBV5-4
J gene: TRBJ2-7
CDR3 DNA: TGTGCCAGCAGCGTCGGGACAGGGGGCTACGAGCAGTACTTC
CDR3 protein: CASSVGTGGYEQYF

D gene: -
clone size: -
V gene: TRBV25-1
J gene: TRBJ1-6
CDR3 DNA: TGTGCCAGCAGGTTGGCCCCGGCTAATTCACCCCTCCACTTT
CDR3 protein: CASRLAPANSPLHF